These 12 T cell receptor beta chains were sequenced from one sample in a study of blood T cell repertoires in COVID-19. The assay was immunoSEQ multiplex PCR, and TCRdb's table has in-frame clones only and misses some. This table holds over 120,000 clones, roughly 88% found once. Sequenced input: peripheral blood. The receptors derive from a man aged 55-75 years with active or convalescent COVID-19.

CDR3 sequence (DNA): TGTGCCAGCAGCTCGTCCCTTCTTGGCTACACCTTC. Protein sequence: CASSSSLLGYTF. The chain links TRBV5-4 to TRBJ1-2; D unclear. The germline V gene has CDR1 SGHNT and CDR2 YYREEE (reference sequence). This CDR3 region has 12 residues. Trimming removed 3 bases from V and 7 bases from J, with 10 bases in between.

The chain recombines TRBV7-2 with TRBJ1-4; 7 nucleotides line up with TRBD1. Per the germline V gene, CDR1 is SGHTA and CDR2 is FQGNSA. The length of the CDR3 is 15 residues. The junction had 7 bases not matched to a gene; V was cut back by 5 bases and J by 4 bases. CDR3 loop: CASSRVGQINEKLFF. The CDR3 DNA reads as TGTGCCAGCAGCCGCGTGGGACAGATTAATGAAAAACTGTTTTTT.

V usage is TRBV7-2 and J usage is TRBJ1-2; 8 bases align to TRBD1. The CDR3 contains 13 residues. With V trimmed by 4 bases and J by 8 bases, 6 bases remained unmatched. Germline values: CDR1 SGHTA, CDR2 FQGNSA. CDR3 protein: CASSSGGAGGYTF. The DNA for the CDR3 is TGTGCCAGCAGCTCAGGGGGCGCGGGAGGCTACACCTTC.

J is TRBJ1-2 and V is TRBV30, with 8 bases lining up with TRBD1. This CDR3 region has 14 residues. V lost 1 base and J lost 4; bases outside the gene matches: 5. Germline CDR1 and CDR2: GTSNPN and SVGIG (reference sequence). The CDR3 DNA sequence: TGTGCCTGGAGTGCGGACAGGGCCGCCTATGGCTACACCTTC. The encoded protein is CAWSADRAAYGYTF.

This chain uses TRBV3-1 (or the pseudogene TRBV3-2) with TRBJ2-7, with TRBD2 matching over 7 bases. The germline V gene encodes CDR1 LGHDT and CDR2 YNNKEL (reference sequence). V dropped 4 bases and J dropped 6; count of bases not matched to a gene: 12. The CDR3 is made up of 15 amino acids. DNA of the CDR3: TGTGCCAGCAGCCCCGAGGGAAGGGGCGGGAGCGAGCAGTACGTC. Encoded protein: CASSPEGRGGSEQYV.

The rearrangement links TRBV7-2 to TRBJ2-7; possible D gene TRBD1, 5 bases. Trimming removed 4 bases from V and 2 bases from J, with 21 bases in between. The CDR3 is made up of 17 amino acids. Germline-derived CDR1 and CDR2 are SGHTA and FQGNSA. CDR3 DNA: TGTGCCAGCAGCTCAGCCCCCAGACAGTCCCGGACCTACGAGCAGTACTTC. It codes for CASSSAPRQSRTYEQYF.

This clone came up once. V is TRBV18 and J is TRBJ1-2; TRBD1 agrees at 9 bases. CDR3 length equals 17 residues. Looked up from germline, CDR1 is KGHSH and CDR2 is LQKENI. The V gene end was trimmed by 3 bases and the J gene end by 8 bases; junction bases not matched to a gene: 16. CDR3 residues: CASSPRTRNRGHDGYTF. CDR3 DNA sequence: TGTGCCAGCTCACCCCGGACTCGAAACAGGGGGCACGACGGCTACACCTTC.

This rearrangement joins TRBV4-3 to TRBJ2-4, with a weak D call TRBD1 (7 bases). The CDR3 is made up of 15 amino acids. The germline V and J ends were trimmed by 3 bases and 2 bases, with 11 bases remaining between them. Per germline, CDR1 LGHNA and CDR2 YSLEER. The CDR3 is CASSHRGASKNIQYF. The CDR3 DNA follows: TGCGCCAGCAGCCACAGGGGGGCATCCAAAAACATTCAGTACTTC.

This clone has more than one count but fewer than ten. This chain connects TRBV7-6 to TRBJ1-1; D is unclear. Deletions cut 5 bases from V and 1 base from J, with 14 bases between. Germline-derived CDR1 and CDR2 are SGHVS and FNYEAQ. CDR3 length equals 15 residues. This chain's CDR3 is CASSLTSRGNTEAFF. The CDR3 nucleotides are TGTGCCAGCAGCCTTACGTCCCGGGGGAACACTGAAGCTTTCTTT.

The genes are TRBV19 and TRBJ2-5, with TRBD1 matching 8 bases. Germline CDR1 and CDR2: LNHDA and SQIVND (reference sequence). V gave up 6 bases and J gave up 5 bases; unmatched junction bases: 5. The CDR3 runs 13 residues. Here the CDR3 reads CASSRQGSETQYF. In DNA form, the CDR3 reads TGTGCCAGTAGCCGACAGGGGAGCGAGACCCAGTACTTC.

The chain has TRBV2 and TRBJ2-7; 7 nucleotides match TRBD2. Trimming cost V 1 base and J 4 bases; bases outside gene matches: 7. The length of the CDR3 is 15 residues. In germline, CDR1 is SNHLY, CDR2 FYNNEI. The CDR3, as DNA: TGTGCCAGCAGTGAAGGTCTAGCGGAGTCGTACGAGCAGTACGTC. Residues: CASSEGLAESYEQYV.

A remark on this clone: Other nucleotide sequences in the sample specify the same CDR3. The chain joins TRBV6-5 to TRBJ1-2; TRBD1 aligns across 7 bases. Trimming at V came to 6 bases and at J to 4 bases, leaving 5 bases not matched to a gene. From germline, CDR1 is MNHEY and CDR2 SVGAGI. This CDR3 is 13 amino acids long. The CDR3 spells CASSYPGGYGYTF. The DNA of the CDR3 is TGTGCCAGCAGCTACCCAGGGGGCTATGGCTACACCTTC.